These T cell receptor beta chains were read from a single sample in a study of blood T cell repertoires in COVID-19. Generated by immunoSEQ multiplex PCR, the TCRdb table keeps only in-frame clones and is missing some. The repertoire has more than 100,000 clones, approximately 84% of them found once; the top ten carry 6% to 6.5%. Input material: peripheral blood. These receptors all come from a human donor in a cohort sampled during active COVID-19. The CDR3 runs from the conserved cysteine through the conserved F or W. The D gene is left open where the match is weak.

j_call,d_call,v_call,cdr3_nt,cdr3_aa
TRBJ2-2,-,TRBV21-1,TGTGCCAGCAGCAAAGATGGCGGGGCGGGAAACACCGGGGAGCTGTTTTTT,CASSKDGGAGNTGELFF
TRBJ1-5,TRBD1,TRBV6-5,TGTGCCAGCAGGGGGGACAGAGGTATTGGGCCCCAGCATTTT,CASRGDRGIGPQHF
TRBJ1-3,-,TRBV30,TGTGCCTGGATCGGGGGATCTGGAAACACCATATATTTT,CAWIGGSGNTIYF
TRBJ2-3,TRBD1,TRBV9,TGTGCCAGCAGCCCCCCCGCCGGGACAGGGTTTGATACGCAGTATTTT,CASSPPAGTGFDTQYF
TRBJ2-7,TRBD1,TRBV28,TGTGCCAGCCTGACAGGGGGTCTAGGGGAGCAGTACTTC,CASLTGGLGEQYF
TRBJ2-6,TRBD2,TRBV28,TGTGCCAGCAGTCCGACTAGCGGGAGCTCTGGGGCCAACGTCCTGACTTTC,CASSPTSGSSGANVLTF
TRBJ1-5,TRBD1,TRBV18,TGTGCCAGCTCACTTAACCGGGACAGGGGGTATCAGCCCCAGCATTTT,CASSLNRDRGYQPQHF
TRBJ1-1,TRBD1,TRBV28,TGTGCCAGCAGTACGGACAGGGAAGGGACAAGGAACACTGAAGCTTTCTTT,CASSTDREGTRNTEAFF
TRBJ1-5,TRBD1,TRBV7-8,TGTGCCAGCAGCTGGACTATGGGACAGGGGAGCAATCAGCCCCAGCATTTT,CASSWTMGQGSNQPQHF
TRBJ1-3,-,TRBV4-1,TGCGCCAGCAGCCAAGATACGGCCAGCGGGGGAAACACCATATATTTT,CASSQDTASGGNTIYF
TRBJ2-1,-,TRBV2,TGTGCCAGCACTAGCGCTGGGGGGCAGTTCTTC,CASTSAGGQFF
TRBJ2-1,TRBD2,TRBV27,TGTGCCAGCAGTCCTATCGGGGGGGCTTCCTACAATGAGCAGTTCTTC,CASSPIGGASYNEQFF
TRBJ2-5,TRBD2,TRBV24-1,TGTGCCACCAGTGATTGGGAGGATAGCGGGTATCAAGAGACCCAGTACTTC,CATSDWEDSGYQETQYF
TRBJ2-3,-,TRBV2,TGTGCCAGCAGTGAAGCTGTCCTTACCTTCGCGGTCTTAAGGACAGATACGCAGTATTTT,CASSEAVLTFAVLRTDTQYF
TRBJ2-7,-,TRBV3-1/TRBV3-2,TGTGCCAGCAGCCAAGGACAGGGAGGTTCCGAGCAGTACTTC,CASSQGQGGSEQYF